The 24 T cell receptor beta chains below were found in one sample sequenced in a study of cytomegalovirus exposure and HLA in healthy donors. The PCR ran on 60 Vbeta and 13 Jbeta primers. This table comes from immunoSEQ multiplex PCR, and its TCRdb copy is limited to in-frame clones, with some not included. The top ten hold about an eighth of the sample, which has approximately 67,000 clones, approximately 90% seen once. The sequenced sample consisted of PBMCs. These receptors came from a woman aged 25 to 45 in good health and CMV-seropositive.

The V call is TRBV7-8, the J call TRBJ2-3; 10 positions match TRBD2. J was trimmed by 1 base and V by 4 bases; bases with no gene match: 5. The germline CDR1 and CDR2 sequences are SGHVS and FQNEAQ. The CDR3 spans 16 residues. CDR3: CASSSRGTSGTDTQYF. The CDR3 region has the DNA TGTGCCAGCAGCTCTAGGGGGACTAGCGGCACAGATACGCAGTATTTT.

The J gene is TRBJ1-4, the V gene TRBV5-6, with a tentative D call TRBD1 (5 bases). V was clipped by 2 bases and J by 8 bases, with 13 bases between them. There are 14 residues in the CDR3. Germline CDR1 SGHDT, CDR2 YYEEEE. CDR3 sequence (DNA): TGTGCCAGCAGCTTTGGGCAGGGCACAGAAAAACTGTTTTTT. This codes for CASSFGQGTEKLFF.

The J gene is TRBJ2-2, the V gene TRBV6-4, with D maybe TRBD2 (6 bases). CDR3 length: 14 amino acids. Per germline, CDR1 MRHNA and CDR2 SNTAGT. The V gene lost 2 bases and the J gene lost 6 bases, with 10 bases spanning the gap. The CDR3 region is CASSDGAGSGELFF. CDR3 DNA: TGTGCCAGCAGTGACGGAGCGGGTTCCGGGGAGCTGTTTTTT.

This rearrangement joins TRBV9 to TRBJ2-2; 9 positions match TRBD2. J was trimmed by 6 bases and V by 4 bases; bases with no gene match: 10. CDR1 and CDR2 from the germline V gene are SGDLS and YYNGEE. The CDR3 runs 16 residues. The CDR3 DNA reads TGTGCCAGCAGCCGTAGTATGCGGGAGGGAGCCGGGGAGCTGTTTTTT. Its protein is CASSRSMREGAGELFF.

V gene TRBV14 combines with J gene TRBJ2-7; 9 bases align to TRBD2. V gave up 2 bases and J gave up 2 bases; unmatched junction bases: 4. The length of the CDR3 is 15 residues. Germline values: CDR1 SGHDN, CDR2 FVKESK. Here the CDR3 reads CASSQLAGLPYEQYF. The CDR3 region has the DNA TGTGCCAGCAGCCAACTAGCGGGATTGCCCTACGAGCAGTACTTC.

The rearrangement joins TRBV7-6 to TRBJ2-7; 7 nucleotides line up with TRBD2. Looked up from germline, CDR1 is SGHVS and CDR2 is FNYEAQ. Germline trimming cut 5 bases from V and 3 bases from J; bases unmatched to any gene: 7. The CDR3 contains 14 residues. CDR3 amino acids: CASSPGTTNYEQYF. The DNA for the CDR3 is TGTGCCAGCAGCCCCGGGACTACCAACTACGAGCAGTACTTC.

The rearrangement joins TRBV9 to TRBJ2-1, with 12 bases aligning to TRBD2. V lost 3 bases to trimming and J lost 5 bases; unmatched junction nucleotides: 3. CDR3 size: 15 residues. The germline V gene has CDR1 SGDLS and CDR2 YYNGEE. The CDR3 sequence: CASSASGGADNEQFF. The CDR3 DNA follows: TGTGCCAGCAGCGCTAGCGGGGGGGCCGACAATGAGCAGTTCTTC. Full variable domain (remainder filled in from reference TRBV9 and TRBJ2-1): DSGVTQTPKHLITATGQRVTLRCSPRSGDLSVYWYQQSLDQGLQFLIQYYNGEERAKGNILERFSAQQFPDLHSELNLSSLELGDSALYFCASSASGGADNEQFFGPGTRLTVL.

This clone has just a few counts. The chain joins TRBV4-1 to TRBJ2-7, with TRBD1 as a possible D gene (5 bases). Per the germline V gene, CDR1 is MGHRA and CDR2 is YSYEKL. CDR3 length equals 11 residues. V gave up 4 bases and J gave up 6 bases, with 7 bases separating them. CDR3 DNA sequence: TGCGCCAGCAGCCTAGACAGCGAGCAGTACTTC. It yields the protein CASSLDSEQYF.

The gene calls are TRBV11-1 and TRBJ2-7; D may be TRBD1 (6 bases). The CDR3 has 13 amino acids. The germline CDR1 and CDR2 sequences are SGHAT and FQDESV (reference sequence). The V gene lost 5 bases and the J gene lost 2 bases, with 10 bases spanning the gap. The CDR3 reads CASSRRQAYEQYF. CDR3 nucleotides: TGTGCCAGCAGCCGACGACAGGCCTACGAGCAGTACTTC.

CDR3 protein: CASSQDSSRDPYEQYF. In DNA, the CDR3 is TGTGCCAGCAGCCAAGATTCAAGCCGGGATCCCTACGAGCAGTACTTC. This chain uses TRBV4-2 with TRBJ2-5; D perhaps matches TRBD2 (5 bases). The DNA end favors TRBJ2-7, so the J call may be wrong. In germline, CDR1 is LGHNA, CDR2 YNFKEQ. This CDR3 is 16 amino acids long.

This clone was recorded once. The CDR3 protein is CASSLTGAGQSYNEQFF. CDR3 DNA: TGTGCCAGCTCACTAACAGGGGCCGGCCAATCCTACAATGAGCAGTTCTTC. The chain links TRBV18 to TRBJ2-1; 7 bases match TRBD1. In germline, CDR1 is KGHSH, CDR2 LQKENI. The CDR3 totals 17 residues. With V trimmed by 4 bases and J by 1 base, 10 bases remained unmatched.

This chain uses TRBV5-1 with TRBJ1-2; the D is unclear. Germline V lookup: CDR1 SGHRS, CDR2 YFSETQ. With 0 bases removed from V and 0 bases from J, the gap between germline ends came to 3 bases. The CDR3 extends over 13 amino acids. This CDR3 is CASSLGANYGYTF. In DNA, the CDR3 is TGCGCCAGCAGCTTGGGAGCTAACTATGGCTACACCTTC. Complete variable domain (other parts from reference TRBV5-1 and TRBJ1-2): KAGVTQTPRYLIKTRGQQVTLSCSPISGHRSVSWYQQTPGQGLQFLFEYFSETQRNKGNFPGRFSGRQFSNSRSEMNVSTLELGDSALYLCASSLGANYGYTFGSGTRLTVV.

CDR3 DNA sequence: TGCGCCAGCAGCTTGGACCTCAGCTCCTACAATGAGCAGTTCTTC. Translating it yields CASSLDLSSYNEQFF. The chain recombines TRBV5-1 with TRBJ2-1; no firm D call. CDR3 length equals 15 residues. The V and J ends lost 0 bases and 0 bases respectively, with 7 bases between them. Germline assignment: CDR1 SGHRS and CDR2 YFSETQ.

V and J are TRBV25-1 and TRBJ2-5; possibly TRBD2 for D (6 bases). Deletions cut 6 bases from V and 2 bases from J, with 7 bases between. The CDR3 is 12 residues long. Germline CDR1 reads MGHDK; CDR2 reads SYGVNS. The CDR3 DNA follows: TGTGCCAGCAGGGGACTTCAAGAGACCCAGTACTTC. It is translated as CASRGLQETQYF.

The rearrangement uses TRBV10-3 and TRBJ2-5; TRBD2 matches at 8 bases. Germline V CDR1 and CDR2: ENHRY, SYGVKD. The V and J ends lost 4 bases and 7 bases, in that order; junction bases with no gene match: 20. The CDR3 spans 18 residues. The CDR3 DNA follows: TGTGCCATCAGTGGGAGCCCTAAACTAGCGGACCAACCGGGGACCCAGTACTTC. Its protein product is CAISGSPKLADQPGTQYF.

The chain couples TRBV7-9 to TRBJ2-5; D remains unclear. The ends were cut back, 4 bases at V and 7 bases at J, with 22 bases in the middle. CDR3 length: 16 amino acids. Germline CDR1 and CDR2: SEHNR and FQNEAQ (reference sequence). CDR3 in amino acids: CASSSPRRRPGWTQYF. CDR3 DNA sequence: TGTGCCAGCAGCTCGCCCCGACGGCGGCCTGGGTGGACCCAGTACTTC.

The chain joins TRBV2 to TRBJ2-7; possible D gene TRBD1, 7 bases. The germline V gene encodes CDR1 SNHLY and CDR2 FYNNEI. The CDR3 is made up of 14 amino acids. The V end lost 3 bases, the J end lost 2 bases, and 11 bases lay between the germline ends. CDR3 loop: CASSEQGEAYEQYF. The CDR3 nucleotides are TGTGCCAGCAGTGAGCAGGGGGAGGCCTACGAGCAGTACTTC.

The V gene is TRBV28, the J gene TRBJ2-1, with 8 nucleotides matching TRBD2. The ends lost 7 bases at V and 6 bases at J; junction bases unmatched: 8. The CDR3 sequence is 14 residues long. Germline CDR1 is MDHEN and CDR2 is SYDVKM. The chain's CDR3 is CASIPGGGSNEQFF. CDR3 in DNA: TGTGCCAGCATCCCGGGAGGGGGGAGCAATGAGCAGTTCTTC.

Here the CDR3 reads CASSLDQTGRQYF. The CDR3 DNA follows: TGTGCCAGCAGCTTGGATCAGACAGGCCGGCAGTACTTC. The chain links TRBV11-2 to TRBJ2-7, with D possibly being TRBD1 (6 bases). The germline V and J ends were trimmed by 3 bases and 9 bases, with 15 bases remaining between them. The CDR3 contains 13 residues. CDR1 is SGHAT, CDR2 FQNNGV, per germline.

The genes are TRBV5-1 and TRBJ1-1, with D possibly being TRBD1 (5 bases). The V and J ends lost 0 bases and 2 bases respectively, with 8 bases between them. Germline CDR1 SGHRS, CDR2 YFSETQ. The CDR3 covers 14 residues. CDR3 bases: TGCGCCAGCAGCTTGGTCGGGGGAAACACTGAAGCTTTCTTT. It encodes CASSLVGGNTEAFF. Full variable domain (outside the CDR3, taken from reference TRBV5-1 and TRBJ1-1): KAGVTQTPRYLIKTRGQQVTLSCSPISGHRSVSWYQQTPGQGLQFLFEYFSETQRNKGNFPGRFSGRQFSNSRSEMNVSTLELGDSALYLCASSLVGGNTEAFFGQGTRLTVV.

CDR3 region: CASSLALAGGTSYNEQFF. Here the CDR3 DNA reads TGTGCCAGCAGCTTGGCTCTAGCGGGAGGCACCTCCTACAATGAGCAGTTCTTC. The chain uses TRBV11-2 and TRBJ2-1; the match to TRBD2 covers 11 bases. CDR1 and CDR2 (germline): SGHAT, FQNNGV. This CDR3 contains 18 residues. Trimming removed 3 bases from V and 0 bases from J; junction bases left unmatched: 7.

CDR3 nucleotides: TGTGCCAGCAGTTTAGAACTCCGGGCCGGGGAGCTGTTTTTT. This codes for CASSLELRAGELFF. This rearrangement joins TRBV27 to TRBJ2-2, with D unresolved. V was clipped by 2 bases and J by 6 bases, with 10 bases between them. From germline, CDR1 is MNHEY and CDR2 SMNVEV (reference sequence). The CDR3 covers 14 residues.

This clone came up once. The CDR3 DNA is TGCGCCAGCAGGGGACAGGCCAACGAGCAGTACTTC. Translation: CASRGQANEQYF. The gene calls are TRBV5-1 and TRBJ2-7; 8 bases map to TRBD1. CDR3 size: 12 residues. Germline V gene sequence: CDR1 SGHRS, CDR2 YFSETQ. Trimming cost V 5 bases and J 5 bases; bases outside gene matches: 3. The complete variable domain, with remaining parts taken from reference TRBV5-1 and TRBJ2-7, reads KAGVTQTPRYLIKTRGQQVTLSCSPISGHRSVSWYQQTPGQGLQFLFEYFSETQRNKGNFPGRFSGRQFSNSRSEMNVSTLELGDSALYLCASRGQANEQYFGPGTRLTVT.

The chain has TRBV30 and TRBJ2-7; maybe TRBD1 (6 bases). V lost 0 bases and J 3 bases, leaving 18 bases between the germline ends. The CDR3 is made up of 16 amino acids. Germline CDR1 and CDR2: GTSNPN and SVGIG (reference sequence). The chain's CDR3 is CAWSVQGIRRSYEQYF. The CDR3 coding sequence is TGTGCCTGGAGTGTACAGGGTATTAGGCGGAGCTACGAGCAGTACTTC.